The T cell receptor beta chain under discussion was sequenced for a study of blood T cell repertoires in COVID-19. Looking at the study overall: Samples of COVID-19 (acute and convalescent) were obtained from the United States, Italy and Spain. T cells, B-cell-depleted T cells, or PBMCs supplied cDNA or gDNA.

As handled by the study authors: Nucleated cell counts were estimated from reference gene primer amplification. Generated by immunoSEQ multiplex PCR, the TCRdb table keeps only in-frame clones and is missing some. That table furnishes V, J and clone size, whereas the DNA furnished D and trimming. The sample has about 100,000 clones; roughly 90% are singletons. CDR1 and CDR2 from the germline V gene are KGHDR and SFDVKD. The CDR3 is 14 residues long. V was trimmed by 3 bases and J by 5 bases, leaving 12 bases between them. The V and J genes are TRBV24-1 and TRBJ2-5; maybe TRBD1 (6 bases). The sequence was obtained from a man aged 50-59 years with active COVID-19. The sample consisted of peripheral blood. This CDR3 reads CATSDTTGPETQYF. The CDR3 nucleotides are TGTGCCACCAGTGATACTACAGGGCCGGAGACCCAGTACTTC.